These 21 T cell receptor beta chains originate from one sample sequenced in a study of blood T cells in healthy people across ages. Then a second PCR, running roughly 7 to 11 cycles, was carried out with a sample-barcoded 5' primer and a J-beta primer mix. TCRdb fed the 5' RACE reads into MiXCR, producing one record per CDR3 protein. Of approximately 360,000 distinct CDR3 sequences listed, over 45% are singletons. The sample consisted of blood. The source is a man aged 55 to 70 in good health.

This chain uses TRBV20-1 with TRBJ2-7, with TRBD2 matching over 12 bases. Germline CDR1 DFQATT, CDR2 SNEGSKA (reference sequence). The ends lost 5 bases at V and 6 bases at J; junction bases unmatched: 14. The CDR3 has 16 residues. For the CDR3, the DNA is TGCAGTGCTTACCGCCCGGGACTAGCGGGTAGTAGCGAGCAGTACTTC. This codes for CSAYRPGLAGSSEQYF.

This clonotype appeared a few times. The V and J genes are TRBV5-1 and TRBJ2-4; either TRBD1 or TRBD2 may fit D (7 bases each). Trimming left V 1 base short and J 9 bases short, with 14 bases between. The germline gives CDR1 SGHRS, CDR2 YFSETQ. This CDR3 has 14 residues. The CDR3 is CASSLSQGGGIQYF. DNA for the CDR3: TGCGCCAGCAGCTTGTCCCAGGGGGGGGGCATTCAGTACTTC.

The V call is TRBV7-2, the J call TRBJ2-7; no clear D. Trimming removed 5 bases from V and 4 bases from J, with 21 bases in between. Germline CDR1 and CDR2: SGHTA and FQGNSA. The CDR3 sequence is 16 residues long. The CDR3 region has the DNA TGTGCCAGCAGCATTACCAGAAGGTTACTCCCTTACGAGCAGTACTTC. It yields the protein CASSITRRLLPYEQYF.

This clonotype was seen a handful of times. The V call is TRBV2, the J call TRBJ2-1; no firm D call. The CDR3 consists of 15 residues. The ends were cut back, 7 bases at V and 1 base at J, with 14 bases in the middle. Germline CDR1 is SNHLY and CDR2 is FYNNEI. The CDR3 DNA reads TGTGCCAGCACCTCTCAATATGGTTCCTACAATGAGCAGTTCTTC. Translating it yields CASTSQYGSYNEQFF.

This rearrangement joins TRBV5-1 to TRBJ1-6, with D tentatively TRBD1 (6 bases). The V end lost 0 bases, the J end lost 10 bases, and 11 bases lay between the germline ends. Germline CDR1 SGHRS, CDR2 YFSETQ. The CDR3 totals 14 residues. This chain's CDR3 is CASSLEGVGSPLHF. CDR3 DNA: TGCGCCAGCAGCTTGGAGGGGGTAGGGTCACCCCTCCACTTT.

The rearrangement links TRBV6-1 to TRBJ2-5; weak D call: TRBD2 (6 bases). The CDR3 is 15 residues long. Per the germline V gene, CDR1 is MNHNS and CDR2 is SASEGT. V was cut by 1 base and J by 4 bases, with 13 bases left in between. DNA of the CDR3: TGTGCCAGCAGTGAAGGAATCGGAGGGAGAGAGACCCAGTACTTC. It specifies CASSEGIGGRETQYF.

This clonotype was recorded a few times. The V call is TRBV7-2, the J call TRBJ2-5; D is unresolved. Trimming left V 5 bases short and J 2 bases short, with 12 bases between. This CDR3 contains 14 residues. Germline loops: CDR1 SGHTA, CDR2 FQGNSA. CDR3 sequence: CASSPGRKQETQYF. DNA for the CDR3: TGTGCCAGCAGCCCAGGACGGAAACAAGAGACCCAGTACTTC.

The chain carries TRBV7-2 and TRBJ2-4, with 7 bases aligning to TRBD1. The CDR3 totals 15 residues. Germline CDR1 reads SGHTA; CDR2 reads FQGNSA. Trimming cost V 1 base and J 1 base; bases outside gene matches: 1. This CDR3 reads CASSLEGAAKNIQYF. The CDR3 DNA reads as TGTGCCAGCAGCTTAGAGGGGGCCGCCAAAAACATTCAGTACTTC.

The V and J genes are TRBV7-2 and TRBJ1-5; D uncertain. The germline V and J ends were trimmed by 5 bases and 5 bases, with 19 bases remaining between them. The CDR3 sequence is 16 residues long. Per the germline V gene, CDR1 is SGHTA and CDR2 is FQGNSA. The CDR3 sequence is CASSRSGPLGDQPQHF. DNA of the CDR3: TGTGCCAGCAGCCGTTCTGGGCCTTTAGGCGATCAGCCCCAGCATTTT.

This clonotype has a handful of counts. V and J are TRBV29-1 and TRBJ1-2, with a weak D call TRBD1 (5 bases). The germline V gene has CDR1 SQVTM and CDR2 ANQGSEA. The CDR3 runs 11 residues. Trimming removed 6 bases from V and 6 bases from J, with 11 bases in between. The CDR3: CSVAGIDGYTF. The CDR3 DNA reads TGCAGCGTGGCAGGGATCGATGGCTACACCTTC.

This chain connects TRBV27 to TRBJ1-2; D perhaps matches TRBD1 (5 bases). Germline values: CDR1 MNHEY, CDR2 SMNVEV (reference sequence). Deletions cut 7 bases from V and 4 bases from J, with 13 bases between. The CDR3 is 13 amino acids. The CDR3 spells CASKPGTVYGYTF. DNA for the CDR3: TGTGCCAGCAAACCCGGGACGGTCTATGGCTACACCTTC.

This clonotype occurred once. CDR3 coding DNA: TGTGCCAGCAGCTCTGACAGGGCTAGCACAGATACGCAGTATTTT. This gives the protein CASSSDRASTDTQYF. This chain joins TRBV7-2 and TRBJ2-3; TRBD1 agrees at 7 bases. The V segment lost 4 bases and the J segment 0 bases; nucleotides outside the gene matches: 4. The CDR3 covers 15 residues. Germline V gene sequence: CDR1 SGHTA, CDR2 FQGNSA.

The rearrangement uses TRBV3-1 and TRBJ2-7; either TRBD1 or TRBD2 may fit D (5 bases each). Germline V gives CDR1 LGHDT, CDR2 YNNKEL (reference sequence). CDR3 length equals 15 residues. V was pared by 4 bases and J by 0 bases, with 13 bases between. The CDR3 nucleotides are TGTGCCAGCAGCCGTCGGGGCTCGAACTCCTACGAGCAGTACTTC. Its protein product is CASSRRGSNSYEQYF.

Concerning this clonotype: A read error may be the cause here, since a much bigger clone is one base away. The CDR3 nucleotides read TGTGCCAGCAGCTTGTGGAATAGAGGGACCACAGATACGCAGTATTTT. Protein: CASSLWNRGTTDTQYF. This chain connects TRBV5-4 to TRBJ2-3; TRBD1 or TRBD2 may be the D gene (5 bases each). This CDR3 is 16 amino acids long. V dropped 1 base and J dropped 2 bases, with 14 bases sitting between them. The germline V gene encodes CDR1 SGHNT and CDR2 YYREEE (reference sequence).

This clonotype was seen at least ten times. This chain joins TRBV7-2 and TRBJ2-7, with TRBD1 identical over 9 bases. The CDR3 is 14 amino acids. Per germline, CDR1 SGHTA and CDR2 FQGNSA. V was pared by 2 bases and J by 6 bases, with 5 bases of the junction left unmatched. The CDR3 nucleotides are TGTGCCAGCAGCTTATGGGGACAGGGAGGCGAGCAGTACTTC. Translated, it gives CASSLWGQGGEQYF.

The genes are TRBV21-1 and TRBJ2-5. TRBV21-1 is a pseudogene segment. This CDR3 contains 15 residues. CDR3 in DNA: TGTGCCAGCAGCAAAGCGCGAAAACAGCAAGAGACCCAGTACTTC. This codes for CASSKARKQQETQYF.

This chain uses TRBV6-2 or TRBV6-3 with TRBJ1-2, with D maybe TRBD1 (6 bases). The germline gives CDR1 MNHEY, CDR2 SVGEGT. The CDR3 length is 15 residues. Deletions cut 7 bases from V and 5 bases from J, with 20 bases between. The CDR3 sequence is CASNQPGQATYGYTF. In DNA form, the CDR3 reads TGTGCCAGCAACCAACCGGGACAAGCGACGTATGGCTACACCTTC.

This clonotype was detected once. The chain combines TRBV7-2 with TRBJ2-3, with a possible D match to TRBD1 (8 bases). The CDR3 extends over 16 amino acids. The germline CDR1 and CDR2 sequences are SGHTA and FQGNSA. Trimming cost V 4 bases and J 1 base, with 15 bases left between them. In DNA form, the CDR3 reads TGTGCCAGCAGCTCAAGACAGGGGAGGGGCACAGATACGCAGTATTTT. This translates into CASSSRQGRGTDTQYF.

This chain uses TRBV28 with TRBJ2-7; the D is unclear. Germline lookup yields CDR1 MDHEN and CDR2 SYDVKM. This CDR3 is built from 12 residues. Trimming pared 9 bases from V and 3 bases from J, leaving 12 bases between. DNA of the CDR3: TGTGCCAGGAAACGGCCAGACTACGAGCAGTACTTC. Translating it yields CARKRPDYEQYF.

The chain combines TRBV28 with TRBJ2-7, with TRBD2 matching 8 bases. This CDR3 contains 17 residues. Trimming took 3 bases from V and 0 from J; bases not matched to a gene: 10. CDR1 is MDHEN and CDR2 is SYDVKM in the germline V gene. CDR3 bases: TGTGCCAGCAGTTTCTCGTGGGCGGGAGGTTACTCCTACGAGCAGTACTTC. Translation: CASSFSWAGGYSYEQYF. Based on the CDR3 plus reference TRBV28 and TRBJ2-7, the full variable domain is DVKVTQSSRYLVKRTGEKVFLECVQDMDHENMFWYRQDPGLGLRLIYFSYDVKMKEKGDIPEGYSVSREKKERFSLILESASTNQTSMYLCASSFSWAGGYSYEQYFGPGTRLTVT.

This clonotype showed up just a few times. The V call is TRBV5-4, the J call TRBJ1-2, with a weak D call TRBD1 (6 bases). CDR3 length: 15 amino acids. Trimming took 3 bases from V and 4 from J, leaving 16 bases between them. Looked up from germline, CDR1 is SGHNT and CDR2 is YYREEE (reference sequence). In DNA, the CDR3 is TGTGCCAGCAGCTACTCACCAGGGGAGGGCTATGGCTACACCTTC. It yields the protein CASSYSPGEGYGYTF.